The source of this T cell receptor beta chain is a study of blood T cell repertoires in COVID-19. This CDR3 spans 16 amino acids. Germline-derived CDR1 and CDR2 are SGHAT and FQDESV (reference sequence). After removal of 0 bases from V and 5 bases from J, the junction contained 10 bases not matched to a gene. TCRdb's table, derived via immunoSEQ multiplex PCR, lists solely in-frame clones and lacks some. Among 350,000 to 400,000 clones listed, over 75% were seen once. Researchers sorted participants into cohorts using their self-reported clinical history. Donors in Cohort 3 counted as recovered after two negative PCRs, clearance, or symptom resolution.

The sequencing input was PBMCs or T cells enriched from blood (not recorded which). The chain combines TRBV11-1 with TRBJ2-7; 7 positions match TRBD1. The sequence was collected from a man aged 18-30 years who had recovered from COVID-19. CDR3 bases: TGTGCCAGCAGCTTAGCTCAGACAGGGCTCGGCCACGAGCAGTACTTC. This translates into CASSLAQTGLGHEQYF.